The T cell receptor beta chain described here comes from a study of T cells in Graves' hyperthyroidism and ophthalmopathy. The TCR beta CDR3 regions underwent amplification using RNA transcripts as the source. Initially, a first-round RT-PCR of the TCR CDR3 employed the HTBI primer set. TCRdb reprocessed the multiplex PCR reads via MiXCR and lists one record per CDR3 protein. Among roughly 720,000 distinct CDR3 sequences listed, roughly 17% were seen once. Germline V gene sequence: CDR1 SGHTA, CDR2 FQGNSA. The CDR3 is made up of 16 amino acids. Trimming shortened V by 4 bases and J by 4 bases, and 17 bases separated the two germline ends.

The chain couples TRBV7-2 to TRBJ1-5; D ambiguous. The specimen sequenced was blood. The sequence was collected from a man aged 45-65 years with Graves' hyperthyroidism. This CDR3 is CASSYNPGSSNQPQHF. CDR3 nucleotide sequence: TGTGCCAGCAGCTATAACCCCGGATCGAGTAATCAGCCCCAGCATTTT.